This TCR beta chain was sequenced in a study of CD8+ T cells in alopecia areata. Study observations and caveats: Especially in alopecia totalis/universalis, lesional scalp showed greater clonality than normal scalp did. Patients shared TCRs less clearly than mice did, possibly for HLA-related reasons. Sequencing of scalp samples also captures resident alphabeta T cells of normal skin.

Once RNA had been extracted, it was reverse transcribed into cDNA to act as the sequencing template. TCRdb's table, derived via immunoSEQ multiplex PCR, lists solely in-frame clones and lacks some. This table holds roughly 150,000 clones, 55% to 65% found once. Note on this clone: The antigen remains undetermined.

PBMCs were stained for CD3, CD4 and CD8, and CD4+ and CD8+ T cells were sorted. Germline trimming cut 7 bases from V and 7 bases from J; bases unmatched to any gene: 5. The CDR3 contains 11 residues. Germline-derived CDR1 and CDR2 are SQVTM and ANQGSEA. The clonotype comes from a human donor in good health. Sequences were obtained from CD4+ T cells sorted from blood. The chain recombines TRBV29-1 with TRBJ1-1, with 8 bases fitting TRBD1. The CDR3 here is CSGGTGREAFF. The CDR3 DNA is TGCAGCGGGGGGACAGGCCGTGAAGCTTTCTTT.